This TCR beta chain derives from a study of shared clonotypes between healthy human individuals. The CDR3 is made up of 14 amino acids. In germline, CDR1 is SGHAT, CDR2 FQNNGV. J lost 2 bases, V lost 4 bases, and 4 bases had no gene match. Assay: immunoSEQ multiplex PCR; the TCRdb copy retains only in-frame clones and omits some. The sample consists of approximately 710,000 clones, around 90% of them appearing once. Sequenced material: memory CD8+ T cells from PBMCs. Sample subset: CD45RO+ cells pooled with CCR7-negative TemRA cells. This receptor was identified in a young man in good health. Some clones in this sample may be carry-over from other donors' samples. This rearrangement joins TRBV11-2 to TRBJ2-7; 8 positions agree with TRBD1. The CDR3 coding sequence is TGTGCCAGCAGCTCCGGGACAGGAACCTACGAGCAGTACTTC. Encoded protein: CASSSGTGTYEQYF.